A selection of T cell receptor beta chains follows, all from one sample in a study of cytomegalovirus exposure and HLA in healthy donors. Libraries were prepared by immunoSEQ multiplex PCR; TCRdb keeps only in-frame clonotypes and omits some of them. The sample holds some 49,000 clones, about 90% seen once. The material sequenced was PBMCs. These receptors originate from a man between 18 and 29 years old in good health and CMV-seronegative. The conserved cysteine and the conserved F or W are not part of the CDR3 here. The order of the fields is V gene, CDR3 protein.

V gene: TRBV28; CDR3 protein: ASSYDRGLGETQY
V gene: TRBV28; CDR3 protein: ASRLGVDQPQH
V gene: TRBV28; CDR3 protein: ASSLWTGVIEAF
V gene: TRBV9; CDR3 protein: ASSKAGVLTGELF
V gene: TRBV2; CDR3 protein: ASGGGEKLF
V gene: TRBV18; CDR3 protein: ASSPPSNSGNTIY
V gene: TRBV27; CDR3 protein: ASSLNSGVSGRVYEQY
V gene: TRBV27; CDR3 protein: ASRPTGSGYYGYT
V gene: TRBV7-9; CDR3 protein: ASSRGQVSYEQY
V gene: TRBV19; CDR3 protein: ASREGGHGYT
V gene: TRBV28; CDR3 protein: ASSFIQGLNQPQH
V gene: TRBV25-1; CDR3 protein: ASSDSRDTGELF
V gene: TRBV19; CDR3 protein: ASSQSGDRGYT
V gene: TRBV10-3; CDR3 protein: AIQETSGANKDPANTGELF
V gene: TRBV6-6; CDR3 protein: ASSKQGPSTDTQY
V gene: TRBV10-1; CDR3 protein: ASSDDGTTYEQF
V gene: TRBV4-2; CDR3 protein: ASSQGGGPRTDTQY
V gene: TRBV29-1; CDR3 protein: SVVSASHVHEQF
V gene: TRBV9; CDR3 protein: ASSLRGVKGEKLF
V gene: TRBV28; CDR3 protein: ASSFRMGGRSYEQY
V gene: TRBV27; CDR3 protein: ASSFRGPIADEETQY
V gene: TRBV5-1; CDR3 protein: ASSVEEGSTDTQY
V gene: TRBV18; CDR3 protein: ASSSRTSGRQETQY
V gene: TRBV7-9; CDR3 protein: ASSLEGGNYGYT
V gene: TRBV20-1; CDR3 protein: SASRRGEQF
V gene: TRBV19; CDR3 protein: ASSSDRSYEQY
V gene: TRBV7-9; CDR3 protein: ASSPGRGGTTKTGELF
V gene: TRBV7-2; CDR3 protein: ASSFGGRETQY
V gene: TRBV5-5; CDR3 protein: ASSLGTSGYYEQY
V gene: TRBV10-3; CDR3 protein: AISEGVQETQY
V gene: TRBV7-3; CDR3 protein: ASSLGASGTDTQY
V gene: TRBV28; CDR3 protein: ASSFNPRLAGPDGYEQY
V gene: TRBV28; CDR3 protein: ASSRFGLAGGNEQF
V gene: TRBV11-3; CDR3 protein: ASSFGGASLYYGYT
V gene: TRBV28; CDR3 protein: ASSLSNGYRDRNQPQH
V gene: TRBV19; CDR3 protein: ASSIGQGATEAF
V gene: TRBV7-9; CDR3 protein: ASSYQTSGNNEQF
V gene: TRBV13; CDR3 protein: ASSQRTSGRVRKQY
V gene: TRBV4-1; CDR3 protein: ASSQEYTSNQPQH
V gene: TRBV7-2; CDR3 protein: ASSLGQSSNQPQH
V gene: TRBV10-3; CDR3 protein: AISRPGTSGREDTQY
V gene: TRBV9; CDR3 protein: ASSRTSGYNEQF